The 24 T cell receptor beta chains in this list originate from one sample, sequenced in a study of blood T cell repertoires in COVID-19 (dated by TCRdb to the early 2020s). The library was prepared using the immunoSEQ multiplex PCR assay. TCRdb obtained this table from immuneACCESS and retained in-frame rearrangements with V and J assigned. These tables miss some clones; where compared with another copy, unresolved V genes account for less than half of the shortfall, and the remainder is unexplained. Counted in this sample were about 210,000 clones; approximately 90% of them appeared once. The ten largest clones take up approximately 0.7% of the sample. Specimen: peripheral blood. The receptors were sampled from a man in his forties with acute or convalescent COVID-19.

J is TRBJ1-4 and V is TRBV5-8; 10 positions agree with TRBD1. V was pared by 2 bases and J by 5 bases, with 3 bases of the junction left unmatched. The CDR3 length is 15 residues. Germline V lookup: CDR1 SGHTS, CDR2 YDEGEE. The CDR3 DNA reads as TGTGCCAGCAGCTTCGGGACAGGGGTGAATGAAAAACTGTTTTTT. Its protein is CASSFGTGVNEKLFF.

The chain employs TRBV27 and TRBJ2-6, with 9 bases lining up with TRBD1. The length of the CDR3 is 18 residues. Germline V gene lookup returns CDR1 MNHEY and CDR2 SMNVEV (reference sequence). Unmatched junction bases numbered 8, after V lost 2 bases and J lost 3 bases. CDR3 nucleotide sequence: TGTGCCAGCAGTTTAAAAGACAGGGGGATGGTTGGGGCCAACGTCCTGACTTTC. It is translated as CASSLKDRGMVGANVLTF.

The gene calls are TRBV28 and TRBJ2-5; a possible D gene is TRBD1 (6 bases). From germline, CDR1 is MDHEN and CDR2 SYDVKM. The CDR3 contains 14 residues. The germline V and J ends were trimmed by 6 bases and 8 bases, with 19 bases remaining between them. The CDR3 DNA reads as TGTGCCAGCAGCCCGGCAGGGGACGAGCGAACCCAGTACTTC. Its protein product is CASSPAGDERTQYF.

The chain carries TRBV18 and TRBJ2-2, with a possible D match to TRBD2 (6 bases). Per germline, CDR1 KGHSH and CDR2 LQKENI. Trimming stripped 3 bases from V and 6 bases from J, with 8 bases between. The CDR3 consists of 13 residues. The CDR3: CASSPSGAGELFF. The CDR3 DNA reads TGTGCCAGCTCACCTAGCGGCGCCGGGGAGCTGTTTTTT.

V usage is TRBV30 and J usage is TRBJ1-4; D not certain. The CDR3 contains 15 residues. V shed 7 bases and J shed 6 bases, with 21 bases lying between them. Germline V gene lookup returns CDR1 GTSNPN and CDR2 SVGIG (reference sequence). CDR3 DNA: TGTGCCTCGCGAGGGAGGGCTCCTTGGGATGAAAAACTGTTTTTT. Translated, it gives CASRGRAPWDEKLFF.

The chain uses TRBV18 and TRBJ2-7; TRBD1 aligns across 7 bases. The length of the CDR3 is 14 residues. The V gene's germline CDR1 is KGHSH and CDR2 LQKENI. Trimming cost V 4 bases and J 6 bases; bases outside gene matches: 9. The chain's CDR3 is CASSLRQGKGEQYF. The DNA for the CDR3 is TGTGCCAGCTCACTACGACAGGGTAAGGGCGAGCAGTACTTC.

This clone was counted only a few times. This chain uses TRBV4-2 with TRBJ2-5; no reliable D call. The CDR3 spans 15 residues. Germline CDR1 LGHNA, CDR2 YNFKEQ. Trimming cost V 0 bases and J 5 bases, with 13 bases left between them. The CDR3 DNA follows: TGTGCCAGCAGCCAAGATGGATCTAGTTGGGAGACCCAGTACTTC. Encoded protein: CASSQDGSSWETQYF.

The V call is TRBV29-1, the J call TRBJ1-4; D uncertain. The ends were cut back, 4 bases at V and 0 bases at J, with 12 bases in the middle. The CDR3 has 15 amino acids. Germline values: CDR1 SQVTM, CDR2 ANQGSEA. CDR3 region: CSVGPRGTTNEKLFF. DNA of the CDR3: TGCAGCGTTGGTCCCCGGGGTACAACTAATGAAAAACTGTTTTTT.

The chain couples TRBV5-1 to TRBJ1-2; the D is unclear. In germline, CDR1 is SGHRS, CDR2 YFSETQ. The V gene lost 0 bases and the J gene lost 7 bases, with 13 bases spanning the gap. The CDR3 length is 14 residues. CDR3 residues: CASSLGQAVGGYTF. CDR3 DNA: TGCGCCAGCAGCTTGGGGCAGGCCGTGGGTGGCTACACCTTC.

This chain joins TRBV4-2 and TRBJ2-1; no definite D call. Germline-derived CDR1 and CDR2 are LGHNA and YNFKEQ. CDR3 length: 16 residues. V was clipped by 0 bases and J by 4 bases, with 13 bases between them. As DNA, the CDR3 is TGTGCCAGCAGCCAAGAGAGAACTGGGCTTTACAATGAGCAGTTCTTC. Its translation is CASSQERTGLYNEQFF.

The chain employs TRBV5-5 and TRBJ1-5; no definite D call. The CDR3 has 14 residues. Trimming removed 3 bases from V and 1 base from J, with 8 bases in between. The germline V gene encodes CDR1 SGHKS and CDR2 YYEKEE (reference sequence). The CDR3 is CASSSYISNQPQHF. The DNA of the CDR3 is TGTGCCAGCAGCTCTTACATCAGCAATCAGCCCCAGCATTTT.

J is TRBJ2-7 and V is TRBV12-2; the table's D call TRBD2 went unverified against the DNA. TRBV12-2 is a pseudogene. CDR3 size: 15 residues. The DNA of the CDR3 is TGTGCAAGTCGCTTAGGGCGGGAGGGGCCCCCAATCCAGTACTTC. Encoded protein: CASRLGREGPPIQYF.

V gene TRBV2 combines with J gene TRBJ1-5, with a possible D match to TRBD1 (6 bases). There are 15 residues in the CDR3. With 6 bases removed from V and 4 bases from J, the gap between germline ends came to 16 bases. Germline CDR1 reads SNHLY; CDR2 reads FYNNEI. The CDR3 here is CASRERQAENQPQHF. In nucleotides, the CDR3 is TGTGCCAGCAGAGAGAGACAGGCGGAGAATCAGCCCCAGCATTTT.

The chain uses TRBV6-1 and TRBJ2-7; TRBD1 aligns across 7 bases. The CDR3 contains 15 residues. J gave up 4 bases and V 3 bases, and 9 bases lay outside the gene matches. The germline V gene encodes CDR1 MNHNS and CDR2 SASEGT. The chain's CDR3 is CASSEAETGQYEQYF. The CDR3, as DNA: TGTGCCAGCAGTGAGGCCGAGACAGGGCAATACGAGCAGTACTTC.

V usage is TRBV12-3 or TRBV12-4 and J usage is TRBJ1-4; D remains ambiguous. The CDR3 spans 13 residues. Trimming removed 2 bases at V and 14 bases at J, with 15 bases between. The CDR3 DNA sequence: TGTGCCAGCAGTTTAAGTCCCGGCGAGGATCTGTTTTTT. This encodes CASSLSPGEDLFF.

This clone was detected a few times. CDR3 sequence reads: CASSQDATGSHEQYF. The CDR3 nucleotides are TGTGCCAGCAGCCAAGACGCGACAGGGTCCCACGAGCAGTACTTC. The chain employs TRBV3-1 (or the pseudogene TRBV3-2) and TRBJ2-7; TRBD1 aligns across 7 bases. Germline V lookup: CDR1 LGHDT, CDR2 YNNKEL (reference sequence). The CDR3 has 15 amino acids. Trimming took 0 bases from V and 5 from J; bases not matched to a gene: 7.

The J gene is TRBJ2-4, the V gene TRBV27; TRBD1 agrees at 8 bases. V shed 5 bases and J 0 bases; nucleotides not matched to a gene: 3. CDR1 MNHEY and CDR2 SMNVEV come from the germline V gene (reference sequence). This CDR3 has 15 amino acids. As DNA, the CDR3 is TGTGCCAGCAGTGGACAGGGCCTAGCCAAAAACATTCAGTACTTC. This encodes CASSGQGLAKNIQYF.

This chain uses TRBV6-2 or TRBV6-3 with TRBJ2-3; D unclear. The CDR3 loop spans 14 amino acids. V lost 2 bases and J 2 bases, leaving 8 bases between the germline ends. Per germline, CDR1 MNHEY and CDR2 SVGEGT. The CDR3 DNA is TGTGCCAGCAGTTACCCCGGGTCCACAGATACGCAGTATTTT. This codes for CASSYPGSTDTQYF.

The CDR3 coding sequence is TGTGCCTGGAGTGGGACTAGCGGACTACCGTCGACCCAGTACTTC. Translating it yields CAWSGTSGLPSTQYF. The V call is TRBV30, the J call TRBJ2-5, with 10 bases aligning to TRBD2. The V gene end was trimmed by 1 base and the J gene end by 7 bases; junction bases not matched to a gene: 9. This CDR3 is built from 15 residues. CDR1 and CDR2 from the germline V gene are GTSNPN and SVGIG (reference sequence).

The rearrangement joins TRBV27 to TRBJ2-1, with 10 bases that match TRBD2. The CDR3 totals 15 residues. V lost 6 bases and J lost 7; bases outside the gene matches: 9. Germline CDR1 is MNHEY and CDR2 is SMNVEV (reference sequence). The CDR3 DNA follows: TGTGCCAGCAGGCAGACTAGCGGGTTAGGGAATGAGCAGTTCTTC. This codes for CASRQTSGLGNEQFF.

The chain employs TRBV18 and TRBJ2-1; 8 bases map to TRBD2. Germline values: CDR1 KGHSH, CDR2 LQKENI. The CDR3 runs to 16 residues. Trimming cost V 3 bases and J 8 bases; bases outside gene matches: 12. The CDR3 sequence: CASSPNGGGNSDEQFF. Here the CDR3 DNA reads TGTGCCAGCTCACCTAACGGCGGGGGGAATTCCGATGAGCAGTTCTTC.

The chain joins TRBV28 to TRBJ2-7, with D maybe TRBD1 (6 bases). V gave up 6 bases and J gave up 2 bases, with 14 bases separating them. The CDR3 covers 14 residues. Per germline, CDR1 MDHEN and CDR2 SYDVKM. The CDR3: CASSPTWGPYEQYF. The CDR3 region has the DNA TGTGCCAGCAGCCCAACGTGGGGGCCCTACGAGCAGTACTTC.

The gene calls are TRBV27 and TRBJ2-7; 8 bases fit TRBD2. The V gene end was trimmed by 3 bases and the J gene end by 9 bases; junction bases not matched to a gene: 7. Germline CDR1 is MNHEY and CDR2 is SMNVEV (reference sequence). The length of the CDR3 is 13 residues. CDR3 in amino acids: CASSFIGGGLQYF. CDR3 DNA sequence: TGTGCCAGCAGTTTTATCGGGGGGGGGCTGCAGTACTTC.

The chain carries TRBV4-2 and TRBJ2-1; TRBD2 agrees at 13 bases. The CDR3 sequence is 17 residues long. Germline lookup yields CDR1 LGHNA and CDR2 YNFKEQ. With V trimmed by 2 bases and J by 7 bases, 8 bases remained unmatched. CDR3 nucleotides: TGTGCCAGCAGCCAAATACTAGCGGGGGGGCCGGGAAATGAGCAGTTCTTC. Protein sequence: CASSQILAGGPGNEQFF.